This T cell receptor beta chain was captured in a study of T cells in Graves' hyperthyroidism and ophthalmopathy. CDR1 is LNHDA and CDR2 is SQIVND in the germline V gene (reference sequence). The germline V and J ends were trimmed by 10 bases and 6 bases, with 12 bases remaining between them. This CDR3 spans 11 amino acids. Concerning this clonotype itself: Its antigen is unknown.

Authors of the study amplified TCR beta CDR3 regions from RNA transcripts. In the first-round RT-PCR of the TCR CDR3, the HTBI primer set was used. One entry per CDR3 protein results from TCRdb running MiXCR on the multiplex PCR reads. The sample has about 640,000 distinct CDR3 sequences; just under 45% are singletons. The study's findings and limits: Most thyroid clonotypes expanded above 0.001 were also detected in blood.

The rearrangement links TRBV19 to TRBJ1-2; unclear D gene. This clonotype was obtained from an adult man with Graves' disease, either hyperthyroidism or ophthalmopathy (not recorded which). Source material: peripheral blood or thyroid tissue (not recorded which). CDR3 region: CATNPGDGYTF. CDR3 coding DNA: TGTGCCACCAATCCGGGCGATGGCTACACCTTC.